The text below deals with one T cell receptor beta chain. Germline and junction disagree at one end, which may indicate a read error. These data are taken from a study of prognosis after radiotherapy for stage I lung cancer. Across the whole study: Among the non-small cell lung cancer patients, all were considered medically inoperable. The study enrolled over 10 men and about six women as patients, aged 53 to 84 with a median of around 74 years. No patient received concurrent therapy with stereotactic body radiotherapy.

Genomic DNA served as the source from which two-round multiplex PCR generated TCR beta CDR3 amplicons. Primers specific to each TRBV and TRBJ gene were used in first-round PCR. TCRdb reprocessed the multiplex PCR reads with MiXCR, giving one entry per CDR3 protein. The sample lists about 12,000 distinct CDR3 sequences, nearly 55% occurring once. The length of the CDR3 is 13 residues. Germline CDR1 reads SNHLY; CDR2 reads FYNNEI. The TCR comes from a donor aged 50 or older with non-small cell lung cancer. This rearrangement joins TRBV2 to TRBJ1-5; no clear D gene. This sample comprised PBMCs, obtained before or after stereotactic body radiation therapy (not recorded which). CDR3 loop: CASSGLASQPHHF. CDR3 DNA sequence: TGTGCCAGCAGCGGCCTGGCGAGTCAGCCCCATCATTTT.